One sample yielded the 30 T cell receptor beta chains listed below, sequenced in a study of glioma-infiltrating T cells. Using RNA template, CDR3s of TCR alpha and beta were amplified with iRepertoire arm-PCR. TCRdb re-analysed the multiplex PCR reads in MiXCR, keeping a single row per CDR3 protein. The sample has some 180,000 distinct CDR3 sequences; roughly a third are singletons. Sequenced sample: glioma tissue, nonneoplastic brain tissue, or PBMCs (not recorded which). The origin of the receptors is a human donor with low-grade glioma or glioblastoma, undergoing nonglioma brain surgery, or in good health (not recorded which).

The CDR3 DNA reads TGTGCCAGCAGTTCTACCTCGACTCGACAGGGCCGGTACGAGCAGTACTTC. This codes for CASSSTSTRQGRYEQYF. V gene TRBV6-5 combines with J gene TRBJ2-7; 7 nucleotides agree with TRBD1. CDR1 and CDR2 (germline): MNHEY, SVGAGI. With V trimmed by 4 bases and J by 4 bases, 16 bases remained unmatched. This CDR3 is 17 amino acids long.

There are many counts of this clonotype. The CDR3 loop reads CASSLQADTQYF. The CDR3 bases are TGTGCCAGCAGCTTACAGGCAGATACGCAGTATTTT. The chain couples TRBV7-9 to TRBJ2-3; D call uncertain. Trimming took off 2 bases at V and 4 bases at J, with 4 bases between the two ends. Germline V CDR1 and CDR2: SEHNR, FQNEAQ (reference sequence). The CDR3 sequence is 12 residues long.

The chain combines TRBV5-1 with TRBJ2-3; D is perhaps TRBD1 (6 bases). The CDR3 contains 15 residues. With 4 bases removed from V and 0 bases from J, the gap between germline ends came to 12 bases. From germline, CDR1 is SGHRS and CDR2 YFSETQ. Written as DNA, the CDR3 is TGCGCCAGCAGCCCAGGGGTAGTCAGCACAGATACGCAGTATTTT. Its protein product is CASSPGVVSTDTQYF.

This clonotype has at least ten counts. CDR3 in amino acids: CASSMTSGAQETQYF. CDR3 nucleotide sequence: TGTGCCAGTAGTATGACTAGCGGAGCCCAAGAGACCCAGTACTTC. The chain combines TRBV19 with TRBJ2-5; 9 bases fit TRBD2. Germline assignment: CDR1 LNHDA and CDR2 SQIVND (reference sequence). Losses at the gene ends were 3 bases for V and 1 base for J; bases not matched to a gene: 3. CDR3 length: 15 amino acids.

This clonotype has a count of ten or more. The CDR3 loop is CASSDPGTLGNTIYF. The DNA of the CDR3 is TGTGCCAGCAGTGATCCGGGGACCCTTGGAAACACCATATATTTT. V gene TRBV25-1 combines with J gene TRBJ1-3; perhaps TRBD1 as D (5 bases). Trimming stripped 3 bases from V and 3 bases from J, with 12 bases between. The CDR3 contains 15 residues. Germline loops: CDR1 MGHDK, CDR2 SYGVNS.

The J gene is TRBJ2-3, the V gene TRBV20-1; TRBD1 aligns across 7 bases. The V gene end was trimmed by 4 bases and the J gene end by 6 bases; junction bases not matched to a gene: 7. The CDR3 loop spans 13 amino acids. Per germline, CDR1 DFQATT and CDR2 SNEGSKA (reference sequence). CDR3 region: CSANTDRDDTQYF. The CDR3 DNA reads TGCAGTGCTAATACCGACAGGGACGATACGCAGTATTTT.

CDR3 protein: CAIIWSWVRETQYF. The CDR3 nucleotides read TGTGCCATCATTTGGTCTTGGGTCAGAGAGACCCAGTACTTC. The chain combines TRBV10-3 with TRBJ2-5; D remains ambiguous. Germline assignment: CDR1 ENHRY and CDR2 SYGVKD. Trimming removed 7 bases from V and 4 bases from J, with 16 bases in between. This CDR3 has 14 residues.

About this clonotype: A much larger clonotype is one base distant, so this may be a read error. The V gene is TRBV3-1, the J gene TRBJ2-3; the match to TRBD2 covers 8 bases. CDR1 LGHDT and CDR2 YNNKEL come from the germline V gene (reference sequence). This CDR3 has 17 amino acids. The CDR3 region is CASSARPTSASTETQYF. DNA for the CDR3: TGTGCCAGCAGCGCCCGACCGACTAGCGCCAGCACAGAGACGCAGTATTTT.

This clonotype turned up a few times. The CDR3 loop reads CASSIQGAPRSQPQHF. The CDR3 DNA sequence: TGTGCCAGTAGCATTCAGGGGGCGCCGAGGTCTCAGCCCCAGCATTTT. This chain uses TRBV19 with TRBJ1-5; TRBD1 matches 8 bases. With V trimmed by 6 bases and J by 6 bases, 13 bases remained unmatched. The CDR3 has 16 amino acids. The germline gives CDR1 LNHDA, CDR2 SQIVND (reference sequence).

This clonotype was recorded many times. This rearrangement joins TRBV7-9 to TRBJ2-7; tentative D call: TRBD2 (7 bases). CDR1 and CDR2 from the germline V gene are SEHNR and FQNEAQ (reference sequence). The V end lost 5 bases, the J end lost 2 bases, and 13 bases lay between the germline ends. The CDR3 is 14 amino acids. The CDR3 DNA reads TGTGCCAGCAGCATACAGGGAGGGACCTACGAGCAGTACTTC. The encoded protein is CASSIQGGTYEQYF.

This clonotype was counted between two and nine times. This sequence joins TRBV29-1 and TRBJ2-3; the D gene is possibly TRBD2 (5 bases). Trimming took off 6 bases at V and 0 bases at J, with 16 bases between the two ends. The germline V gene has CDR1 SQVTM and CDR2 ANQGSEA. The length of the CDR3 is 15 residues. CDR3 DNA sequence: TGCAGCGTCAAACACCAACTAGAAAGCACAGATACGCAGTATTTT. It specifies CSVKHQLESTDTQYF.

This chain connects TRBV6-2 or TRBV6-3 to TRBJ2-3, with 10 bases identical to TRBD2. Germline CDR1 and CDR2: MNHEY and SVGEGT. The CDR3 runs to 15 residues. The V segment lost 4 bases and the J segment 2 bases; nucleotides outside the gene matches: 3. CDR3 nucleotides: TGTGCCAGCAGTTGGACTAGCGGAACCACAGATACGCAGTATTTT. This translates into CASSWTSGTTDTQYF.

This clonotype has at least ten counts. The J gene is TRBJ2-7, the V gene TRBV14; 12 nucleotides line up with TRBD2. The CDR3 covers 14 residues. V lost 5 bases to trimming and J lost 3 bases; unmatched junction nucleotides: 2. Germline V gives CDR1 SGHDN, CDR2 FVKESK. CDR3: CASSALAGGYEQYF. Here the CDR3 DNA reads TGTGCCAGCAGCGCACTAGCGGGAGGCTACGAGCAGTACTTC.

This clonotype has at least ten counts. The rearrangement links TRBV20-1 to TRBJ2-7; D is undetermined. Looked up from germline, CDR1 is DFQATT and CDR2 is SNEGSKA (reference sequence). The CDR3 spans 15 residues. Trimming took 0 bases from V and 0 from J, leaving 12 bases between them. CDR3 residues: CSARDIRQSSYEQYF. As DNA, the CDR3 is TGCAGTGCTAGAGATATTAGGCAGAGCTCCTACGAGCAGTACTTC.

In DNA form, the CDR3 reads TGCGCCAGCAGCCAAGTCGGACAGGACTACGAGCAGTACTTC. This codes for CASSQVGQDYEQYF. The chain recombines TRBV4-1 with TRBJ2-7; 7 bases map to TRBD1. The CDR3 loop spans 14 amino acids. The germline CDR1 and CDR2 sequences are MGHRA and YSYEKL. The J segment lost 3 bases and the V segment lost 1 base, leaving 3 bases of the junction unmatched.

Concerning this clonotype: The junction differs from germline at one of its ends, possibly a read error. The rearrangement uses TRBV7-9 and TRBJ1-1, with a weak D call TRBD1 (5 bases). This CDR3 spans 13 amino acids. Germline V gene lookup returns CDR1 SEHNR and CDR2 FQNEAQ (reference sequence). The chain's CDR3 is CAGSLGGGTEAFF. CDR3 DNA sequence: TGTGCCGGCAGCCTGGGGGGGGGCACTGAAGCTTTCTTT.

The J gene is TRBJ2-7, the V gene TRBV2, with a weak D call TRBD1 (6 bases). With 6 bases removed from V and 3 bases from J, the gap between germline ends came to 15 bases. Germline-derived CDR1 and CDR2 are SNHLY and FYNNEI. The CDR3 has 14 amino acids. CDR3 sequence reads: CASSSGTRDYEQYF. The CDR3 DNA reads as TGTGCCAGCAGCTCCGGGACACGGGACTACGAGCAGTACTTC.

To note about this clonotype: It is likely a read error, because the conserved phenylalanine at the end of the CDR3 is missing. The chain has TRBV7-7 and TRBJ2-7, with D perhaps matching TRBD2 (6 bases). The CDR3 runs 14 residues. CDR1 and CDR2 from the germline V gene are SSHAT and FNYEAQ (reference sequence). The V end lost 2 bases, the J end lost 3 bases, and 11 bases lay between the germline ends. The CDR3 DNA sequence: TGTGCCAGCAGCTTAAGTGTGACTAGCTACGAGCAGTACCTC. The encoded protein is CASSLSVTSYEQYL.

The chain has TRBV27 and TRBJ2-7; 10 bases agree with TRBD2. This CDR3 comprises 16 residues. The germline gives CDR1 MNHEY, CDR2 SMNVEV (reference sequence). The V segment lost 4 bases and the J segment 0 bases; nucleotides outside the gene matches: 6. The CDR3 coding sequence is TGTGCCAGCAGTTCTCGTCTAGCGGGAGCCTCCTACGAGCAGTACTTC. Translation: CASSSRLAGASYEQYF.

Ten or more counts support this clonotype. This sequence joins TRBV19 and TRBJ1-1, with 7 bases aligning to TRBD1. The germline CDR1 and CDR2 sequences are LNHDA and SQIVND (reference sequence). V lost 5 bases, J lost 3 bases, and 3 bases stayed unmatched. The length of the CDR3 is 13 residues. The CDR3 nucleotides are TGTGCCAGTAGTTTAACAGGGGACACTGAAGCTTTCTTT. Translated, it gives CASSLTGDTEAFF.

Only a few counts were recorded for this clonotype. Being one base from a much bigger clone, this may be a read error. The chain links TRBV6-1 to TRBJ2-5; 9 bases are a match to TRBD1. The junction had 7 bases not matched to a gene; V was cut back by 6 bases and J by 2 bases. This CDR3 spans 15 amino acids. Germline V CDR1 and CDR2: MNHNS, SASEGT. As DNA, the CDR3 is TGTGCCAGCAGCTTCAGACAGGGGGTGCAAGAGACCCAGTACTTC. Translating gives CASSFRQGVQETQYF.

This clonotype appeared a few times. V gene TRBV12-3 or TRBV12-4 combines with J gene TRBJ2-7, with D perhaps matching TRBD2 (7 bases). With 6 bases removed from V and 3 bases from J, the gap between germline ends came to 12 bases. The CDR3 runs to 13 residues. This CDR3 is CASRRGEGYEQYF. The CDR3 DNA follows: TGTGCCAGCAGGAGGGGGGAGGGCTACGAGCAGTACTTC.

This clonotype was recorded at least ten times. The V call is TRBV6-1, the J call TRBJ2-7; 8 bases fit TRBD1. The CDR3 is 14 amino acids. Germline CDR1 and CDR2: MNHNS and SASEGT. V was pared by 3 bases and J by 2 bases, with 3 bases of the junction left unmatched. The CDR3 region has the DNA TGTGCCAGCAGTGAGGACAGGGCAGCCTACGAGCAGTACTTC. As protein: CASSEDRAAYEQYF.

This clonotype was seen many times. The chain combines TRBV20-1 with TRBJ2-1; D remains unclear. V was trimmed by 3 bases and J by 2 bases, leaving 8 bases between them. Per the germline V gene, CDR1 is DFQATT and CDR2 is SNEGSKA (reference sequence). This CDR3 is built from 13 residues. The DNA of the CDR3 is TGCAGTGCTAGTACTCCTACCTACAATGAGCAGTTCTTC. This translates into CSASTPTYNEQFF.

In this sample, this clonotype turned up a few times. The CDR3 DNA sequence: TGTGCCAGCAGCACTAGCTCGGGCGTCTATGAGCAGTTCTTC. Protein sequence: CASSTSSGVYEQFF. V usage is TRBV11-2 and J usage is TRBJ2-1; a weak D match, TRBD2 (6 bases). Trimming took 5 bases from V and 8 from J, leaving 16 bases between them. Germline CDR1 is SGHAT and CDR2 is FQNNGV. This CDR3 spans 14 amino acids.

A remark on this clonotype: One base away lies a much larger clone, so this may be a sequencing read error. This sequence joins TRBV18 and TRBJ2-6, with D perhaps matching TRBD1 (6 bases). Germline V lookup: CDR1 KGHSH, CDR2 LQKENI. V was shortened by 4 bases and J by 5 bases, with 12 bases between the two germline ends. This CDR3 is 15 amino acids long. The CDR3 DNA is TGTGCCAGCTCACTCCTACAGGGTAGGGCCAACGTCCTGACTTTC. Translation: CASSLLQGRANVLTF. Supplemented by reference TRBV18 and TRBJ2-6, the full variable domain reads NAGVMQNPRHLVRRRGQEARLRCSPMKGHSHVYWYRQLPEEGLKFMVYLQKENIIDESGMPKERFSAEFPKEGPSILRIQQVVRGDSAAYFCASSLLQGRANVLTFGAGSRLTVL.

On this clonotype: Given a much more abundant clone one base away, this may be a read error. This chain links TRBV7-2 with TRBJ2-7; 7 nucleotides align to TRBD1. Germline values: CDR1 SGHTA, CDR2 FQGNSA. J lost 5 bases, V lost 5 bases, and 9 bases had no gene match. There are 14 residues in the CDR3. CDR3 sequence: CASSQILQGNEQYF. The CDR3 DNA reads TGTGCCAGCAGCCAGATTCTACAGGGGAACGAGCAGTACTTC.

Points on this clonotype: A much larger clone lies a single base off, so this may be a read error. The genes are TRBV7-3 and TRBJ1-1, with TRBD1 matching 8 bases. The CDR3 sequence is 14 residues long. Germline CDR1 SGHTA, CDR2 FQGTGA. The J segment lost 4 bases and the V segment lost 5 bases, leaving 6 bases of the junction unmatched. The CDR3: CASSQQGESTEAFF. Here the CDR3 DNA reads TGTGCCAGCAGCCAACAGGGGGAGAGCACTGAAGCTTTCTTT. The complete variable domain, with remaining parts taken from reference TRBV7-3 and TRBJ1-1, reads GAGVSQTPSNKVTEKGKYVELRCDPISGHTALYWYRQSLGQGPEFLIYFQGTGAADDSGLPNDRFFAVRPEGSVSTLKIQRTERGDSAVYLCASSQQGESTEAFFGQGTRLTVV.

Turning to this clonotype: A much more abundant neighbour one base away suggests this may be a read error. This sequence joins TRBV7-9 and TRBJ1-5; no definite D call. Germline loops: CDR1 SEHNR, CDR2 FQNEAQ (reference sequence). The CDR3 extends over 12 amino acids. CDR3 nucleotide sequence: TGTGCCAGCAGCCTTGGAAGTCAGCACCAGCATTTT. The encoded protein is CASSLGSQHQHF.

The CDR3 DNA sequence: TGTGCCAGCAGCCCCACGGATAGGGGGTTTAACACTGAAGCTTTCTTT. Amino acids: CASSPTDRGFNTEAFF. The chain is built from TRBV5-8 and TRBJ1-1; possible D gene TRBD1, 6 bases. CDR3 length: 16 amino acids. Trimming pared 4 bases from V and 2 bases from J, leaving 18 bases between. Germline lookup yields CDR1 SGHTS and CDR2 YDEGEE.